This T cell receptor (beta chain) was sequenced for a study of shared clonotypes between healthy human individuals (dated by TCRdb to 2019 to 2021). Background for the entire study: A couple of women and a few men aged 18 to 49 years were included in the cohort. The study deeply sequenced blood TCR repertoires of several healthy adults to estimate repertoire size and the extent of clonotype sharing between individuals. Libraries were prepared and TCR repertoires were sequenced by different laboratories using diverse techniques, in order to increase sequencing depth and limit assay-specific biases. For each donor, CD4 naive and CD4 memory were each given three plates, CD8 naive was given two plates, and CD8 memory was given one plate. Per donor, leukapheresis produced somewhere between about 0.85 and 9.5 billion PBMCs. Summary of the overall study and its limitations: Compared with non-shared clonotypes, clonotypes shared by all four sorted-subset donors had higher generation probabilities. The genetic and exposure-history diversity represented was limited by the small number of donors. Pairwise subsampling indicated that sequencing depth was expected to affect the degree of clonotype sharing among donors. Rarefaction of sorted-subset datasets indicated incomplete sequencing despite the large sequencing depth. Sharing across a few donors was observed for around 5% of naive CD4, over 3% of naive CD8, 2.3% of memory CD4, and roughly 0.43% of memory CD8 clonotypes. Only blood was sampled, and tissue TCR repertoires likely differ from those in blood. Naive subsets generally had larger estimated clonotype richness than memory subsets.

Using the deep immunoSEQ assay, multiplex PCR amplified TCR CDR3 regions from genomic DNA. Genomic DNA extracted from each cell subset was distributed evenly over all wells of several immunoSEQ 96-well plates, and each plate served as one replicate. For sorted subsets, each replicate PCR was loaded with around 200 ng genomic DNA, equivalent to roughly 30,000 T cell genomes. The purified libraries were quantified using a Qubit 3.0 fluorometer, sized with a Bioanalyzer 2100, and then quantified again using the KAPA Library Quantification kit. Each immunoSEQ 96-well plate was sequenced on its own single-read 150-cycle Illumina NextSeq 550 flow cell. Processing in the source paper ran as follows. Because only junctional sequences without quality scores were contained in the immunoSEQ output, filtering matching that applied to full-length reads could not be performed. Sequences were annotated with PyIR, a Python wrapper for IgBLAST v1.9, using IMGT germline references to assign V/J genes and CDR3. Any read was removed if the V/J assignment was weak (E-value above 1e-6), the CDR3 was missing, or the read contained stop codons, out-of-frame junctions, or ambiguous translated residues. A V3J clonotype was defined by an identical inferred V gene, J gene, and CDR3 amino acid sequence. The percentage overlap between two repertoires was calculated by dividing the number of shared unique clonotypes by the size of the smaller repertoire. RTK rarefaction, the Chao1 estimator, and Recon v2.1 estimates of unobserved clonotypes were used to assess repertoire richness. Generation probabilities were computed with OLGA for all TCRbeta clonotypes obtained by the gDNA method from several donors. The immuneACCESS repertoire file appears here via TCRdb, limited to in-frame rearrangements. These files lack a portion of the clones; in checked studies, under half of the deficit traces to unresolved V genes, and the cause of the others is not known. V, J and clone size derive from that table, while D and trimming were established from the DNA sequence. The sample contains approximately 1,500,000 clones, about 96% of them found a single time. The top ten constitute over 1% of the sample.

The CDR3 holds 12 amino acids from the cysteine to the phenylalanine. The retained sequence is limited to the CDR3, 36 bases, with the frame set at the first base. The germline V gene yields SQVTM for CDR1 and ANQGSEA for CDR2. Trimming removed 6 bases from V and 6 bases from J; the gene matches leave 6 bases unexplained. For this clone: The specificity of this receptor is unknown. Per-base quality was not reported, and no clone a single base away is much larger than it.

Healthy HIV-negative adults with no recently reported acute infections or vaccinations were included as donors. Every donor was a Caucasian adult living in Nashville, Tennessee, USA. CD4+ T cells were enriched through magnetic negative selection, after which naive cells were positively selected on CD45RA and the remaining negative fraction served as the memory subset. Blood was collected by leukapheresis, and PBMCs were isolated by Ficoll-Histopaque density gradient centrifugation and then cryopreserved in liquid nitrogen vapor phase. Purity and quantity of every magnetically sorted T cell population were checked by analytical flow cytometry. Genomic DNA was isolated from every sorted fraction and measured by UV absorbance on a Nanodrop 2000c.

The V and J segments used are TRBV29-1 and TRBJ2-3, and TRBD1 aligns with 7 junction nucleotides. The sequence derives from a man aged 30-40 years in good health. Sequencing input: naive CD4+ T cells sorted from blood. Interpreted using the paper, the cell subset or site label stands for: CD45RA+ positively selected. CDR3 reads: CSVDTRGDTQYF. The DNA reads as follows: TGCAGCGTAGACACCAGGGGGGATACGCAGTATTTT.